One and the same sample provided the 28 T cell receptor beta chains below, sequenced in a study of T cell responses to AZD1222 COVID-19 vaccine. Assay used: immunoSEQ multiplex PCR; TCRdb lists only in-frame clones, some missing. Of roughly 20,000 clones in the sample, approximately 88% were seen once. Sequences were derived from peripheral blood, sampled 28 days after the second AZD1222 dose. These receptors all stem from an adult who received the AZD1222 COVID-19 vaccine.

J is TRBJ1-1 and V is TRBV12-3 or TRBV12-4; possibly TRBD1 for D (6 bases). Trimming took off 7 bases at V and 7 bases at J, with 16 bases between the two ends. CDR3 length equals 13 residues. The CDR3, as DNA: TGTGCCAGCACTTCCCGGGGGGCGAGTGAAGCTTTCTTT. This translates into CASTSRGASEAFF.

In DNA, the CDR3 is TGTGCCAGCAGAGGGGACAGGGGAGATCACAATGAGCAGTTCTTC. Its protein product is CASRGDRGDHNEQFF. This chain uses TRBV6-5 with TRBJ2-1, with 10 bases fitting TRBD1. Germline values: CDR1 MNHEY, CDR2 SVGAGI. V lost 6 bases to trimming and J lost 5 bases; unmatched junction nucleotides: 7. CDR3 size: 15 residues.

This chain connects TRBV19 to TRBJ2-1, with 10 positions matching TRBD1. The germline gives CDR1 LNHDA, CDR2 SQIVND (reference sequence). V was clipped by 4 bases and J by 5 bases; unmatched bases: 2. The CDR3 runs to 14 residues. CDR3 in amino acids: CASSTDRGDNEQFF. CDR3 nucleotide sequence: TGTGCCAGTAGTACGGACAGGGGGGACAATGAGCAGTTCTTC. Using reference TRBV19 and TRBJ2-1 for the parts outside the CDR3, the full variable domain is DGGITQSPKYLFRKEGQNVTLSCEQNLNHDAMYWYRQDPGQGLRLIYYSQIVNDFQKGDIAEGYSVSREKKESFPLTVTSAQKNPTAFYLCASSTDRGDNEQFFGPGTRLTVL.

The chain combines TRBV11-2 with TRBJ1-6, with a tentative D call TRBD1 (6 bases). V dropped 1 base and J dropped 13 bases, with 20 bases sitting between them. Germline V lookup: CDR1 SGHAT, CDR2 FQNNGV. The CDR3 runs 16 residues. The CDR3 reads CASSLAGGPRGNPLHF. The CDR3 coding sequence is TGTGCCAGCAGCTTAGCTGGGGGGCCCCGGGGGAATCCCCTCCACTTT. The variable domain in full, completed from reference TRBV11-2 and TRBJ1-6, reads EAGVAQSPRYKIIEKRQSVAFWCNPISGHATLYWYQQILGQGPKLLIQFQNNGVVDDSQLPKDRFSAERLKGVDSTLKIQPAKLEDSAVYLCASSLAGGPRGNPLHFGNGTRLTVT.

The J gene is TRBJ2-7, the V gene TRBV2, with 7 bases lining up with TRBD1. The V segment lost 3 bases and the J segment 3 bases; nucleotides outside the gene matches: 5. This CDR3 is built from 14 residues. Germline lookup yields CDR1 SNHLY and CDR2 FYNNEI. The CDR3, as DNA: TGTGCCAGCAGTGAGCAGGGGGAAAGCTACGAGCAGTACTTC. Translating gives CASSEQGESYEQYF.

This clone was seen only once. The V call is TRBV5-4, the J call TRBJ2-7; D could derive from TRBD1 or TRBD2 (6 bases each). The CDR3 sequence is 14 residues long. Looked up from germline, CDR1 is SGHNT and CDR2 is YYREEE (reference sequence). Trimming stripped 1 base from V and 6 bases from J, with 14 bases between. The chain's CDR3 is CASSLWGAGGEQYF. The CDR3 DNA sequence: TGTGCCAGCAGCTTGTGGGGGGCTGGTGGCGAGCAGTACTTC.

This clone appeared a single time. The chain uses TRBV7-9 and TRBJ2-7; 8 nucleotides line up with TRBD2. Germline lookup yields CDR1 SEHNR and CDR2 FQNEAQ (reference sequence). The CDR3 extends over 13 amino acids. After removal of 7 bases from V and 6 bases from J, the junction contained 8 bases not matched to a gene. The CDR3 nucleotides are TGTGCCAGCACCATAAACGGACTAGCCGAGCAGTACTTC. Translation gives CASTINGLAEQYF. Variable domain in full (rest from reference TRBV7-9 and TRBJ2-7): DTGVSQNPRHKITKRGQNVTFRCDPISEHNRLYWYRQTLGQGPEFLTYFQNEAQLEKSRLLSDRFSAERPKGSFSTLEIQRTEQGDSAMYLCASTINGLAEQYFGPGTRLTVT.

This sequence joins TRBV19 and TRBJ1-5; 9 nucleotides match TRBD1. Germline V gene sequence: CDR1 LNHDA, CDR2 SQIVND (reference sequence). J lost 4 bases, V lost 6 bases, and 16 bases had no gene match. The CDR3 runs 18 residues. Here the CDR3 reads CASRSATGGRRINQPQHF. CDR3 bases: TGTGCCAGTAGATCGGCAACAGGGGGCAGGCGGATTAATCAGCCCCAGCATTTT. The full variable domain, in which reference TRBV19 and TRBJ1-5 provide the parts outside the CDR3, is DGGITQSPKYLFRKEGQNVTLSCEQNLNHDAMYWYRQDPGQGLRLIYYSQIVNDFQKGDIAEGYSVSREKKESFPLTVTSAQKNPTAFYLCASRSATGGRRINQPQHFGDGTRLSIL.

CDR3 region: CATSRDLNTEAFF. CDR3 bases: TGTGCCACCAGCAGGGACTTGAACACTGAAGCTTTCTTT. This chain uses TRBV15 with TRBJ1-1; no reliable D call. The V end was cut by 3 bases, the J end by 0 bases, with 5 bases between. Germline V gene data show CDR1 as LNHNV and CDR2 as YYDKDF (reference sequence). The CDR3 totals 13 residues. Together with reference TRBV15 and TRBJ1-1, the CDR3 gives the full variable domain: DAMVIQNPRYQVTQFGKPVTLSCSQTLNHNVMYWYQQKSSQAPKLLFHYYDKDFNNEADTPDNFQSRRPNTSFCFLDIRSPGLGDTAMYLCATSRDLNTEAFFGQGTRLTVV.

The chain uses TRBV28 and TRBJ1-1, with unresolved D. Germline CDR1 reads MDHEN; CDR2 reads SYDVKM. This CDR3 region has 14 residues. The V gene lost 4 bases and the J gene lost 4 bases, with 13 bases spanning the gap. This CDR3 is CASSSRHEGTEAFF. CDR3 nucleotide sequence: TGTGCCAGCAGTTCAAGACACGAAGGCACTGAAGCTTTCTTT. The full variable domain, in which reference TRBV28 and TRBJ1-1 provide the parts outside the CDR3, is DVKVTQSSRYLVKRTGEKVFLECVQDMDHENMFWYRQDPGLGLRLIYFSYDVKMKEKGDIPEGYSVSREKKERFSLILESASTNQTSMYLCASSSRHEGTEAFFGQGTRLTVV.

This chain links TRBV21-1 with TRBJ1-2. TRBV21-1 is tagged as a pseudogene. The CDR3 contains 13 residues. Here the CDR3 DNA reads TGTGCCGGAGGGCATGGGCTTAACTATGGCTACACCTTC. Its translation: CAGGHGLNYGYTF.

In DNA, the CDR3 is TGTGCCAGCAGCTTGCGAGGGAGCGCTCAGGGGGCCTACGAGCAGTACTTC. This encodes CASSLRGSAQGAYEQYF. The V gene is TRBV7-2, the J gene TRBJ2-7; 7 nucleotides line up with TRBD1. Trimming took 3 bases from V and 2 from J; bases not matched to a gene: 13. Germline V gives CDR1 SGHTA, CDR2 FQGNSA. The CDR3 loop spans 17 amino acids.

The chain joins TRBV7-7 to TRBJ2-1, with TRBD2 identical over 13 bases. V gave up 4 bases and J gave up 8 bases; unmatched junction bases: 8. Germline loops: CDR1 SSHAT, CDR2 FNYEAQ (reference sequence). The CDR3 has 16 residues. The CDR3 protein is CASSYPGLAGRDEQFF. The DNA for the CDR3 is TGTGCCAGCAGCTACCCGGGACTAGCGGGACGAGATGAGCAGTTCTTC.

This clone was counted once. This chain links TRBV11-2 with TRBJ2-7, with D perhaps assigned TRBD1 or TRBD2 (6 bases each). Per germline, CDR1 SGHAT and CDR2 FQNNGV. The CDR3 runs to 14 residues. V lost 5 bases and J lost 5, with 16 bases in between. The CDR3 reads CASSRWGAINEQYF. The DNA for the CDR3 is TGTGCCAGCAGCCGCTGGGGGGCGATCAACGAGCAGTACTTC. Complete variable domain (other parts from reference TRBV11-2 and TRBJ2-7): EAGVAQSPRYKIIEKRQSVAFWCNPISGHATLYWYQQILGQGPKLLIQFQNNGVVDDSQLPKDRFSAERLKGVDSTLKIQPAKLEDSAVYLCASSRWGAINEQYFGPGTRLTVT.

This sequence joins TRBV28 and TRBJ2-5; D remains ambiguous. The CDR3 loop spans 15 amino acids. Trimming cost V 5 bases and J 5 bases, with 18 bases left between them. Per the germline V gene, CDR1 is MDHEN and CDR2 is SYDVKM. CDR3 region: CASSPLANPRETQYF. DNA for the CDR3: TGTGCCAGCAGTCCCTTAGCCAACCCGAGGGAGACCCAGTACTTC.

The V gene is TRBV5-6, the J gene TRBJ2-1; TRBD2 aligns across 12 bases. Trimming removed 0 bases from V and 10 bases from J; junction bases left unmatched: 2. This CDR3 is 14 amino acids long. The germline V gene encodes CDR1 SGHDT and CDR2 YYEEEE. In DNA, the CDR3 is TGTGCCAGCAGCTTGGGACTAGCGGGAGACGAGCAGTTCTTC. It translates to CASSLGLAGDEQFF.

The chain joins TRBV14 to TRBJ1-5; 7 nucleotides agree with TRBD1. The trim removed 4 bases at V and 6 bases at J, leaving 3 bases unmatched. CDR3 size: 13 residues. Germline-derived CDR1 and CDR2 are SGHDN and FVKESK. The CDR3 DNA is TGTGCCAGCAGCCTGGCAGGGGGTCAGCCCCAGCATTTT. Protein product: CASSLAGGQPQHF.

This clone was seen a single time. The chain employs TRBV6-5 and TRBJ2-3; D might be TRBD1 (6 bases). Germline loops: CDR1 MNHEY, CDR2 SVGAGI. The length of the CDR3 is 14 residues. Trimming cost V 6 bases and J 0 bases, with 10 bases left between them. The CDR3 DNA follows: TGTGCCAGCAGACCGGGACAAAGCACAGATACGCAGTATTTT. Translated: CASRPGQSTDTQYF.

This clone was picked up a small number of times. This sequence joins TRBV7-2 and TRBJ1-2, with 8 positions matching TRBD1. Trimming took 3 bases from V and 1 from J; bases not matched to a gene: 10. This CDR3 region has 17 residues. Per the germline V gene, CDR1 is SGHTA and CDR2 is FQGNSA. Here the CDR3 DNA reads TGTGCCAGCAGCTTTGGGATGACAGGGGACGTTAACTATGGCTACACCTTC. Translated, it gives CASSFGMTGDVNYGYTF.

The V call is TRBV7-6, the J call TRBJ2-7; tentatively, D is TRBD1 (5 bases). The CDR3 has 17 residues. V was cut by 1 base and J by 1 base, with 17 bases left in between. CDR1 is SGHVS and CDR2 is FNYEAQ in the germline V gene. CDR3 sequence (DNA): TGTGCCAGCAGCTTAGGGGGTTCAGGGCGTGGGTCCTACGAGCAGTACTTC. It translates to CASSLGGSGRGSYEQYF.

This clone was detected only a few times. The chain carries TRBV6-5 and TRBJ2-7; D remains ambiguous. The CDR3 extends over 13 amino acids. CDR1 and CDR2 (germline): MNHEY, SVGAGI. Between the trimmed V and J ends, which lost 0 bases and 6 bases, there was a span of 9 bases. The CDR3 loop reads CASSYSMEGEQYF. The CDR3, as DNA: TGTGCCAGCAGTTACTCGATGGAAGGCGAGCAGTACTTC.

The V call is TRBV6-5, the J call TRBJ2-5; D is uncertain. Germline CDR1 reads MNHEY; CDR2 reads SVGAGI. Trimming pared 0 bases from V and 2 bases from J, leaving 4 bases between. The CDR3 is 13 residues long. CDR3 loop: CASSYSGQETQYF. In DNA, the CDR3 is TGTGCCAGCAGTTACTCGGGACAAGAGACCCAGTACTTC.

J is TRBJ1-4 and V is TRBV6-5; D remains ambiguous. V shed 6 bases and J shed 0 bases, with 8 bases lying between them. In germline, CDR1 is MNHEY, CDR2 SVGAGI. The CDR3 covers 14 residues. The CDR3 spells CASRRTTTNEKLFF. CDR3 bases: TGTGCCAGCAGGCGGACGACAACTAATGAAAAACTGTTTTTT.

J is TRBJ2-2 and V is TRBV5-1; D gene ambiguous. Trimming cost V 7 bases and J 9 bases, with 19 bases left between them. This CDR3 contains 14 residues. In germline, CDR1 is SGHRS, CDR2 YFSETQ. CDR3 sequence reads: CASRPPERGRELFF. DNA for the CDR3: TGCGCCAGCCGGCCCCCGGAGCGTGGAAGGGAGCTGTTTTTT.

The gene calls are TRBV7-9 and TRBJ1-4, with D uncertain. CDR1 and CDR2 (germline): SEHNR, FQNEAQ (reference sequence). The CDR3 has 12 residues. Trimming pared 5 bases from V and 8 bases from J, leaving 9 bases between. For the CDR3, the DNA is TGTGCCAGCAGCGGGGTGGGGGAAAAACTGTTTTTT. It translates to CASSGVGEKLFF.

Within the sample, this clone is medium-sized (0.01 to 0.1%). The J gene is TRBJ1-3, the V gene TRBV6-1, with D perhaps matching TRBD1 (6 bases). This CDR3 comprises 14 residues. In germline, CDR1 is MNHNS, CDR2 SASEGT. Trimming removed 3 bases from V and 1 base from J, with 7 bases in between. The CDR3 spells CASSDGTSGNTIYF. CDR3 bases: TGTGCCAGCAGTGACGGGACATCTGGAAACACCATATATTTT.

V gene TRBV3-1 (or the pseudogene TRBV3-2) combines with J gene TRBJ1-1; TRBD1 might be the D (6 bases). The CDR3 is made up of 14 amino acids. V was shortened by 3 bases and J by 3 bases, with 11 bases between the two germline ends. Germline V gene data show CDR1 as LGHDT and CDR2 as YNNKEL (reference sequence). CDR3 sequence reads: CASSQTGFDTEAFF. The CDR3 DNA sequence: TGTGCCAGCAGCCAGACAGGATTTGACACTGAAGCTTTCTTT.

The chain employs TRBV5-4 and TRBJ1-1; D remains ambiguous. Germline values: CDR1 SGHNT, CDR2 YYREEE (reference sequence). Trimming cost V 1 base and J 3 bases, with 10 bases left between them. This CDR3 has 14 residues. This chain's CDR3 is CASSLRRRDTEAFF. For the CDR3, the DNA is TGTGCCAGCAGCTTGCGAAGACGGGACACTGAAGCTTTCTTT. The whole variable domain, remainder taken from reference TRBV5-4 and TRBJ1-1, is ETGVTQSPTHLIKTRGQQVTLRCSSQSGHNTVSWYQQALGQGPQFIFQYYREEENGRGNFPPRFSGLQFPNYSSELNVNALELDDSALYLCASSLRRRDTEAFFGQGTRLTVV.